This record concerns one T cell receptor (beta chain) sequence. These data originate in a study of blood T cell repertoires in COVID-19. Study summary: Whether acute or convalescent, the COVID-19 samples came from the United States, Italy and Spain. T cells, B-cell-depleted T cells, or PBMCs supplied cDNA or gDNA.

In the authors' methods: By means of reference gene primer amplification, nucleated cell counts were estimated. The assay was immunoSEQ multiplex PCR, and TCRdb's table has in-frame clones only and misses some. V and J calls and clone size are copied from that table; D and trimming were computed from the DNA. The data hold 500,000 to 600,000 clones, with roughly nine tenths observed a single time. Patients in Seattle were enrolled during active infection, then followed longitudinally. The germline V gene encodes CDR1 PRHDT and CDR2 FYEKMQ (reference sequence). The CDR3 is made up of 12 amino acids. V was shortened by 4 bases and J by 8 bases, with 9 bases between the two germline ends.

Specimen: peripheral blood. This TCR was sampled from a woman in her 50s with COVID-19, enrolled during active disease. The chain carries TRBV13 and TRBJ1-5; D unclear. The CDR3 nucleotides are TGTGCCAGCAGCTCAAGCGACGAGCCCCAGCATTTT. Protein: CASSSSDEPQHF. The full variable domain, rest sourced from reference TRBV13 and TRBJ1-5, is AAGVIQSPRHLIKEKRETATLKCYPIPRHDTVYWYQQGPGQDPQFLISFYEKMQSDKGSIPDRFSAQQFSDYHSELNMSSLELGDSALYFCASSSSDEPQHFGDGTRLSIL.